The 21 T cell receptor beta chains below were found in one sample sequenced in a study of OX40 agonist ivuxolimab in advanced cancers. The repertoire was sequenced with immunoSEQ multiplex PCR; TCRdb's copy has only in-frame clones and lacks some. The data contain tens of thousands of clones, 85% of them singletons. Sequences were derived from CD4+ or CD8+ T cells sorted from blood, sampled in a trial of the OX40 agonist ivuxolimab. Receptors originate from an adult with an advanced solid tumor such as melanoma, head and neck, liver or kidney cancer.

The chain has TRBV11-3 and TRBJ2-1; a possible D gene is TRBD1 (6 bases). The germline V gene encodes CDR1 SGHNT and CDR2 YENEEA. Trimming removed 5 bases from V and 4 bases from J, with 15 bases in between. The CDR3 spans 15 residues. The CDR3 loop reads CASSPLGQFYNEQFF. CDR3 sequence (DNA): TGTGCCAGCAGCCCCCTCGGACAGTTTTACAATGAGCAGTTCTTC.

CDR3 protein: CASSAGQFSGANVLTF. CDR3 DNA sequence: TGCGCCAGCAGTGCGGGACAGTTCTCTGGGGCCAACGTCCTGACTTTC. The chain is built from TRBV5-1 and TRBJ2-6, with a possible D match to TRBD1 (7 bases). Germline CDR1 and CDR2: SGHRS and YFSETQ. V lost 5 bases to trimming and J lost 0 bases, with 12 bases between them. CDR3 length: 16 residues.

The chain couples TRBV10-3 to TRBJ2-1, with 13 positions matching TRBD2. V was clipped by 4 bases and J by 3 bases; unmatched bases: 12. The V gene's germline CDR1 is ENHRY and CDR2 SYGVKD. The CDR3 spans 19 residues. The CDR3 loop is CAISGGYGTSGRDYNEQFF. CDR3 coding DNA: TGTGCCATCAGTGGAGGATATGGAACTAGCGGGAGGGACTACAATGAGCAGTTCTTC.

The chain recombines TRBV7-9 with TRBJ2-5; a weak D match, TRBD1 (6 bases). The J call is doubtful: the DNA matches TRBJ2-7 better. Germline V lookup: CDR1 SEHNR, CDR2 FQNEAQ (reference sequence). The CDR3 sequence is 15 residues long. The CDR3 nucleotides read TGTGCCAGCAGCTTAGGGGGACACAGCTCCTACGAGCAGTACTTC. As protein: CASSLGGHSSYEQYF.

The rearrangement joins TRBV5-1 to TRBJ2-1, with D uncertain. Germline assignment: CDR1 SGHRS and CDR2 YFSETQ. The CDR3 has 16 amino acids. Trimming stripped 0 bases from V and 6 bases from J, with 16 bases between. This CDR3 reads CASSLAQVGFGNEQFF. The CDR3 nucleotides are TGCGCCAGCAGCTTGGCTCAGGTAGGATTTGGCAATGAGCAGTTCTTC.

The chain couples TRBV10-3 to TRBJ1-1, with TRBD1 matching over 11 bases. This CDR3 spans 16 amino acids. Germline V gene sequence: CDR1 ENHRY, CDR2 SYGVKD. The V segment lost 4 bases and the J segment 4 bases; nucleotides outside the gene matches: 8. The CDR3 protein is CAISANGQGAVTEAFF. The CDR3 DNA is TGTGCCATCAGTGCAAACGGACAGGGGGCTGTCACTGAAGCTTTCTTT.

The gene calls are TRBV3-2 and TRBJ2-5; the tabulated D call, TRBD1, remains unverified against the DNA. TRBV3-2 is listed as a pseudogene. CDR3 length: 9 amino acids. CDR3 region: CANLSGQYF. The CDR3 nucleotides are TGTGCCAACCTCTCAGGCCAGTACTTC.

The chain is built from TRBV4-3 and TRBJ2-3, with D maybe TRBD1 (5 bases). V was trimmed by 1 base and J by 5 bases, leaving 13 bases between them. Germline lookup yields CDR1 LGHNA and CDR2 YSLEER. The CDR3 sequence is 15 residues long. CDR3 residues: CASSQGVERGDTQYF. DNA for the CDR3: TGCGCCAGCAGCCAAGGAGTGGAAAGGGGAGATACGCAGTATTTT.

The V gene is TRBV7-9, the J gene TRBJ2-3; TRBD1 matches 7 bases. From germline, CDR1 is SEHNR and CDR2 FQNEAQ (reference sequence). The CDR3 has 15 amino acids. V lost 5 bases, J lost 1 base, and 6 bases stayed unmatched. This CDR3 is CASSPTGVGTDTQYF. The CDR3 DNA sequence: TGTGCCAGCAGCCCAACAGGGGTTGGCACAGATACGCAGTATTTT.

This clone came up once. This chain joins TRBV5-1 and TRBJ1-1, with 7 nucleotides matching TRBD1. This CDR3 is 14 amino acids long. J gave up 5 bases and V 4 bases, and 8 bases lay outside the gene matches. Germline lookup yields CDR1 SGHRS and CDR2 YFSETQ. The CDR3 bases are TGCGCCAGCAGCCCCCAGGGGGGGGGTACTGAAGCTTTCTTT. It encodes CASSPQGGGTEAFF.

This chain connects TRBV10-3 to TRBJ2-3; D ambiguous. V dropped 3 bases and J dropped 15 bases, with 22 bases sitting between them. The CDR3 loop spans 14 amino acids. Looked up from germline, CDR1 is ENHRY and CDR2 is SYGVKD. The chain's CDR3 is CAISEEERSGLSYF. Written as DNA, the CDR3 is TGTGCCATCAGTGAAGAGGAGAGGTCGGGCCTCTCATATTTT.

The chain recombines TRBV7-2 with TRBJ1-2, with D tentatively TRBD1 (5 bases). The CDR3 covers 14 residues. CDR1 is SGHTA and CDR2 is FQGNSA in the germline V gene. The germline V and J ends were trimmed by 1 base and 7 bases, with 13 bases remaining between them. CDR3 in DNA: TGTGCCAGCAGCTTAGAGGGTTATAGGGGTGGCTACACCTTC. Protein product: CASSLEGYRGGYTF.

This clone was found once. The rearrangement joins TRBV11-2 to TRBJ2-7, with 9 bases fitting TRBD1. The V gene's germline CDR1 is SGHAT and CDR2 FQNNGV. This CDR3 has 17 residues. The trim removed 4 bases at V and 2 bases at J, leaving 12 bases unmatched. CDR3 sequence: CASSSGQGTGRPYEQYF. DNA of the CDR3: TGTGCCAGCAGCTCCGGACAGGGGACTGGTCGGCCCTACGAGCAGTACTTC.

The V gene is TRBV19, the J gene TRBJ2-1; unclear D gene. V lost 5 bases, J lost 5 bases, and 13 bases lay in between. CDR1 is LNHDA and CDR2 is SQIVND in the germline V gene (reference sequence). CDR3 length equals 14 residues. CDR3 in DNA: TGTGCCAGTAGTTTGCTCGGACGTAACAATGAGCAGTTCTTC. It yields the protein CASSLLGRNNEQFF.

The genes are TRBV5-1 and TRBJ2-3, with D perhaps TRBD1 (6 bases). V was cut by 0 bases and J by 5 bases, with 19 bases left in between. The CDR3 is made up of 17 amino acids. Germline V CDR1 and CDR2: SGHRS, YFSETQ. CDR3 nucleotide sequence: TGCGCCAGCAGCTTGGACCCACAGGGATTTGAGAGAGATACGCAGTATTTT. Encoded protein: CASSLDPQGFERDTQYF.

The rearrangement uses TRBV28 and TRBJ2-1; possible D gene TRBD2, 6 bases. The CDR3 covers 18 residues. V dropped 3 bases and J dropped 2 bases, with 20 bases sitting between them. The germline V gene has CDR1 MDHEN and CDR2 SYDVKM. CDR3 loop: CASSFLLARKVPYNEQFF. In nucleotides, the CDR3 is TGTGCCAGCAGTTTTCTCCTAGCGCGTAAGGTCCCCTACAATGAGCAGTTCTTC.

The chain couples TRBV10-3 to TRBJ1-1; D ambiguous. The length of the CDR3 is 13 residues. V lost 3 bases to trimming and J lost 2 bases, with 7 bases between them. Per germline, CDR1 ENHRY and CDR2 SYGVKD. CDR3 in amino acids: CAISETDNTEAFF. The CDR3 DNA reads as TGTGCCATCAGTGAAACAGATAACACTGAAGCTTTCTTT.

This chain links TRBV5-1 with TRBJ1-2, with a weak D call TRBD1 (5 bases). Trimming cost V 4 bases and J 3 bases, with 13 bases left between them. The CDR3 runs 14 residues. Germline V gene data show CDR1 as SGHRS and CDR2 as YFSETQ. The CDR3 here is CASSGAGTDYGYTF. In nucleotides, the CDR3 is TGCGCCAGCAGCGGAGCCGGGACGGACTATGGCTACACCTTC.

This chain uses TRBV11-3 with TRBJ2-5; D possibly corresponds to TRBD2 (5 bases). The V end lost 2 bases, the J end lost 0 bases, and 10 bases lay between the germline ends. Germline V lookup: CDR1 SGHNT, CDR2 YENEEA. CDR3 length: 15 residues. CDR3 DNA sequence: TGTGCCAGCAGCTTAACTAGTTCGTACCAAGAGACCCAGTACTTC. Its protein product is CASSLTSSYQETQYF.

This chain connects TRBV5-4 to TRBJ2-7, with TRBD2 identical over 8 bases. Germline V gene sequence: CDR1 SGHNT, CDR2 YYREEE (reference sequence). CDR3 length: 14 amino acids. Losses at the gene ends were 0 bases for V and 4 bases for J; bases not matched to a gene: 3. In DNA, the CDR3 is TGTGCCAGCAGCTTGGAGCGGGGGAAGTACGAGCAGTACTTC. It encodes CASSLERGKYEQYF.

The J gene is TRBJ2-5, the V gene TRBV7-2, with D perhaps matching TRBD2 (6 bases). The V end was cut by 1 base, the J end by 5 bases, with 14 bases between. CDR1 and CDR2 (germline): SGHTA, FQGNSA. CDR3 length equals 15 residues. The chain's CDR3 is CASSLVTGVEETQYF. The CDR3, as DNA: TGTGCCAGCAGCTTAGTAACGGGAGTGGAGGAGACCCAGTACTTC.